Sequencing of this T cell receptor beta chain was carried out in a study of glioma-infiltrating T cells after dendritic cell vaccination. The time point: after dendritic cell vaccination, including at tumor progression/relapse. Fresh-frozen tumor tissue and more than two years of survival data were available for all. Isocitrate dehydrogenase mutation was absent in all glioblastoma patients. This CDR3 is built from 14 residues. Looked up from germline, CDR1 is MNHEY and CDR2 is SVGAGI. Unmatched junction bases numbered 5, after V lost 1 base and J lost 6 bases. Libraries were prepared by immunoSEQ multiplex PCR; TCRdb keeps only in-frame clonotypes and omits some of them. The sample lists tens of thousands of clones; roughly four fifths were seen once.

This receptor was obtained from a human donor with glioblastoma. The sample was blood, taken after dendritic cell vaccination. The chain joins TRBV6-5 to TRBJ1-2; 7 bases line up with TRBD1. CDR3 sequence: CASSYLGTADGYTF. The CDR3 region has the DNA TGTGCCAGCAGTTACTTGGGGACAGCCGATGGCTACACCTTC.